The 6 T cell receptor beta chains presented below share a single source sample, sequenced in a study of Graves' ophthalmopathy and Graves' hyperthyroidism. Transcripts of RNA were the source for amplifying TCR beta CDR3 regions. HTBI primers primed a first-round RT-PCR, and a second-round multiplex PCR followed. TCRdb reprocessed the multiplex PCR reads with MiXCR, giving one entry per CDR3 protein. The table records around 1,200,000 distinct CDR3 sequences, about 38% of them present only once. What was sequenced was peripheral blood or thyroid tissue (not recorded which). The source is an adult man with Graves' hyperthyroidism.

V usage is TRBV5-1 and J usage is TRBJ2-5; either TRBD1 or TRBD2 may supply D (5 bases each). Germline CDR1 is SGHRS and CDR2 is YFSETQ. V lost 4 bases and J lost 5, with 18 bases in between. The CDR3 runs 15 residues. The CDR3 region has the DNA TGCGCCAGCAGCACGGGGACCACGATGCGGGAGACCCAGTACTTC. This translates into CASSTGTTMRETQYF.

This clonotype has more than one count but fewer than ten. This chain links TRBV20-1 with TRBJ1-2; 8 nucleotides agree with TRBD1. CDR3 length: 17 amino acids. Germline assignment: CDR1 DFQATT and CDR2 SNEGSKA (reference sequence). The V and J ends lost 0 bases and 7 bases, in that order; junction bases with no gene match: 16. The CDR3 bases are TGCAGTGCTAGAGATAGCCCGAGGACAGGGAAGTGGGGTGGCTACACCTTC. This sequence encodes CSARDSPRTGKWGGYTF.

The chain has TRBV25-1 and TRBJ1-6; 8 positions match TRBD1. CDR1 MGHDK and CDR2 SYGVNS come from the germline V gene. J lost 8 bases, V lost 3 bases, and 12 bases had no gene match. This CDR3 has 17 residues. CDR3: CASSDPTGGLKDSPLHF. CDR3 DNA sequence: TGTGCCAGCAGTGATCCCACAGGGGGATTGAAGGATTCACCCCTCCACTTT.

Turning to this clonotype: The missing conserved phenylalanine or tryptophan at the end of this CDR3 makes a read error likely. The CDR3 DNA reads as TGCAGTGCTACCGGGCCCTCCTCCGAGCAGTACCTC. Its translation: CSATGPSSEQYL. The chain is built from TRBV20-1 and TRBJ2-7; D gene uncertain. CDR3 size: 12 residues. CDR1 and CDR2 from the germline V gene are DFQATT and SNEGSKA (reference sequence).

In this sample, this clonotype turned up a few times. J is TRBJ2-3 and V is TRBV25-1; the D gene is possibly TRBD1 (5 bases). The V and J ends lost 1 base and 8 bases respectively, with 16 bases between them. CDR3 size: 15 residues. The germline V gene encodes CDR1 MGHDK and CDR2 SYGVNS. DNA of the CDR3: TGTGCCAGCAGTGAATTGGGGAAGGGGTATGGTACGCAGTATTTT. Amino acids: CASSELGKGYGTQYF.

This clonotype was recorded many times. The genes are TRBV7-9 and TRBJ1-2; perhaps TRBD1 as D (5 bases). Per germline, CDR1 SEHNR and CDR2 FQNEAQ (reference sequence). This CDR3 is built from 13 residues. V lost 5 bases, J lost 2 bases, and 9 bases lay in between. The CDR3, as DNA: TGTGCCAGCAGCACGGACACCAACTATGGCTACACCTTC. Its protein is CASSTDTNYGYTF.